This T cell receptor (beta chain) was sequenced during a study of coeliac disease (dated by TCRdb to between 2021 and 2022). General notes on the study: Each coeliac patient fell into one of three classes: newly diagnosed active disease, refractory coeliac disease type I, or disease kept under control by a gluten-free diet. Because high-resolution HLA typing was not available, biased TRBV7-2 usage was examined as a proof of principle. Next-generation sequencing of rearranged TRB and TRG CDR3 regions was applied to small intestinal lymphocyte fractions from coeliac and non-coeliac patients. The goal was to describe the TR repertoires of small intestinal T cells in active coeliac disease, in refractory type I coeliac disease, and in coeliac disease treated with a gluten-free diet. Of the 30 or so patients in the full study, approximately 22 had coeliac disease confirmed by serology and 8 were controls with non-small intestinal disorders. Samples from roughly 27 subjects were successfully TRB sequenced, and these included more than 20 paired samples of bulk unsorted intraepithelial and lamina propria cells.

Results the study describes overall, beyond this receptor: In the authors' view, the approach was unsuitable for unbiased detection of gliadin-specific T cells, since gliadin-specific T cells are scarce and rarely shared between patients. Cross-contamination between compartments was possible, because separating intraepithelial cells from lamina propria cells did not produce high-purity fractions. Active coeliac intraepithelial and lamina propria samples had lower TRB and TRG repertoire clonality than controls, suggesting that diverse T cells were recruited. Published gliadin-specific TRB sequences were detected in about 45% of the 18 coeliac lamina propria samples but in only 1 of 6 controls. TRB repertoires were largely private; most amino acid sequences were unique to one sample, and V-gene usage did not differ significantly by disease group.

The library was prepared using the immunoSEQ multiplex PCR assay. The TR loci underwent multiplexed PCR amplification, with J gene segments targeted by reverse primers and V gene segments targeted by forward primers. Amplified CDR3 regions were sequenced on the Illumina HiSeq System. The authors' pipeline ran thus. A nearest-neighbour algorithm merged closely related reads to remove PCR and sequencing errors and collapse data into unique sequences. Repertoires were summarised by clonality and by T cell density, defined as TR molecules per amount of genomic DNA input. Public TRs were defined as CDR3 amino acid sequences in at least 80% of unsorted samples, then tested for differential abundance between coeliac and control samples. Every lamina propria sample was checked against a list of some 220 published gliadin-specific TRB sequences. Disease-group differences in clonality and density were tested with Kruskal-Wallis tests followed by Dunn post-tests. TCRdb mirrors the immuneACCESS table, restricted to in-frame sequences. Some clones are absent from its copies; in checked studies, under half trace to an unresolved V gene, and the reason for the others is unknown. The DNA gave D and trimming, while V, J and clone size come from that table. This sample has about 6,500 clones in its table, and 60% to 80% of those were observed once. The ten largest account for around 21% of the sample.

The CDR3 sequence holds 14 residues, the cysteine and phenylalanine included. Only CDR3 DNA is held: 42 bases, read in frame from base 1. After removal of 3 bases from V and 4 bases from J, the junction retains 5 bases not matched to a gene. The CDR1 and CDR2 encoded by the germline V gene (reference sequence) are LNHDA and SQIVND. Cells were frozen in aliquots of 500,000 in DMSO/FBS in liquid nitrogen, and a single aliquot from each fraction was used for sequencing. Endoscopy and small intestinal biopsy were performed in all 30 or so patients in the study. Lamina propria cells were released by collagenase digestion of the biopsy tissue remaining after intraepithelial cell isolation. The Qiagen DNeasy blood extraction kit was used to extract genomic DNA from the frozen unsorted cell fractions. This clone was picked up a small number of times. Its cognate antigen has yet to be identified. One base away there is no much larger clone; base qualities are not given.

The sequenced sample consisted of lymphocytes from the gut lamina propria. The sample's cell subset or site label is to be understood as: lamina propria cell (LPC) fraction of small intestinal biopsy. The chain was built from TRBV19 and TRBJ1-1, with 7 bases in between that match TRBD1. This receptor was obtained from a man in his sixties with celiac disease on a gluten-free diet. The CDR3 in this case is CASSIPTGSTEAFF. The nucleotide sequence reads TGTGCCAGTAGTATCCCGACAGGGAGCACTGAAGCTTTCTTT.